This record concerns one T cell receptor beta chain sequence. This entry comes from a study of T cell responses to AZD1222 COVID-19 vaccine. Using immunoSEQ multiplex PCR, the repertoire was profiled, and TCRdb retains in-frame clones only, with some absent. The table lists fewer than 200,000 clones, around nine tenths of them singletons. CDR1 and CDR2 from the germline V gene are SNHLY and FYNNEI. Trimming cost V 4 bases and J 3 bases, with 12 bases left between them. The CDR3 covers 14 residues. The source of this sequence is an adult in good health. The sequences come from peripheral blood, collected on day 0 of AZD1222 vaccination. The chain combines TRBV2 with TRBJ1-2; a weak D match, TRBD1 (5 bases). The chain's CDR3 is CASSVFRDDYGYTF. CDR3 coding DNA: TGTGCCAGCAGTGTATTCAGGGATGACTATGGCTACACCTTC.